The 8 T cell receptor beta chains given below trace back to one sample, sequenced in a study of T cells in Graves' hyperthyroidism and ophthalmopathy. Amplification targeted TCR beta CDR3 regions from RNA transcripts. The HTBI primer set was used in a first-round RT-PCR of the TCR CDR3. TCRdb fed the multiplex PCR reads into MiXCR, producing one record per CDR3 protein. The sample lists 300,000 to 350,000 distinct CDR3 sequences, about 20% seen once, with approximately 49% in the top ten. Material: blood. These receptors all come from a woman aged 45 to 65 with Graves' hyperthyroidism.

This clonotype was found a few times. The V and J genes are TRBV15 and TRBJ1-1, with a possible D match to TRBD1 (5 bases). Germline-derived CDR1 and CDR2 are LNHNV and YYDKDF (reference sequence). The V end lost 1 base, the J end lost 3 bases, and 15 bases lay between the germline ends. The CDR3 totals 16 residues. In DNA form, the CDR3 reads TGTGCCACCAGCAGAGGTCCACGGGGGGGGGACACTGAAGCTTTCTTT. The encoded protein is CATSRGPRGGDTEAFF.

V and J are TRBV5-1 and TRBJ2-7, with unresolved D. Germline assignment: CDR1 SGHRS and CDR2 YFSETQ. The CDR3 has 17 residues. V was cut by 0 bases and J by 1 base, with 17 bases left in between. The CDR3: CASSLGVVVIPSYEQYV. In nucleotides, the CDR3 is TGCGCCAGCAGCTTGGGAGTTGTGGTCATTCCATCCTACGAGCAGTACGTC.

The chain employs TRBV6-1 and TRBJ2-6; perhaps D is TRBD1 or TRBD2 (5 bases each). The CDR3 covers 16 residues. The V and J ends lost 8 bases and 0 bases respectively, with 14 bases between them. Germline V gene data show CDR1 as MNHNS and CDR2 as SASEGT. The CDR3 DNA sequence: TGTGCCAGCCGACCGGGACGAGCCTCTGGGGCCAACGTCCTGACTTTC. It encodes CASRPGRASGANVLTF.

This chain links TRBV20-1 with TRBJ2-7, with a tentative D call TRBD2 (5 bases). The V end was cut by 3 bases, the J end by 9 bases, with 18 bases between. This CDR3 has 13 amino acids. CDR1 is DFQATT and CDR2 is SNEGSKA in the germline V gene (reference sequence). For the CDR3, the DNA is TGCAGTGCTAGTACCGGAGAGGGTTTAGGGCAGTACGTC. Translation: CSASTGEGLGQYV.

About this clonotype: This may be a read error: a much more frequent sequence differs by one nucleotide. The genes are TRBV7-9 and TRBJ2-7, with 9 positions matching TRBD1. The germline gives CDR1 SEHNR, CDR2 FQNEAQ (reference sequence). Trimming took 5 bases from V and 0 from J; bases not matched to a gene: 5. The CDR3 loop spans 15 amino acids. The CDR3 DNA is TGTGCCAGCAGCCCGGGACAGGGAGTCTCCTACGAGCAGTACGTC. Translated, it gives CASSPGQGVSYEQYV.

V and J are TRBV7-3 and TRBJ2-2, with D perhaps TRBD1 (6 bases). The CDR3 loop spans 15 amino acids. The V and J ends lost 5 bases and 0 bases respectively, with 10 bases between them. Germline CDR1 SGHTA, CDR2 FQGTGA. The CDR3: CASSRTDSNTGELFF. The CDR3 DNA reads as TGTGCCAGCAGCCGGACAGATTCGAACACCGGGGAGCTGTTTTTT.

This clonotype has just a few counts. This chain links TRBV18 with TRBJ2-7; 7 bases agree with TRBD2. Germline V CDR1 and CDR2: KGHSH, LQKENI. The CDR3 consists of 16 residues. Trimming took 9 bases from V and 2 from J; bases not matched to a gene: 16. CDR3 DNA sequence: TGTGCCAGAACCCCTAGCTCCCGGGAGGCCCCCTACGAGCAGTACTTC. Its translation: CARTPSSREAPYEQYF.

At least ten counts were recorded for this clonotype. The chain is built from TRBV6-1 and TRBJ2-7, with D unclear. The V end was cut by 5 bases, the J end by 0 bases, with 11 bases between. The CDR3 has 14 residues. CDR1 and CDR2 (germline): MNHNS, SASEGT. CDR3 sequence (DNA): TGTGCCAGCAGTTTACGTAGATCCTCCTACGAGCAGTACTTC. Translated: CASSLRRSSYEQYF.